These 32 T cell receptor beta chains were sequenced from one sample in a study of blood T cells in healthy people across ages. Then a second PCR, running roughly 7 to 11 cycles, was carried out with a sample-barcoded 5' primer and a J-beta primer mix. One entry per CDR3 protein, called by TCRdb with MiXCR from the 5' RACE reads. This sample carries roughly 1,700,000 distinct CDR3 sequences, under 30% of them seen once, and the ten largest clones take about 7.7%. Sequencing input: blood. These receptor sequences come from a woman in her twenties or thirties in good health.

The chain is built from TRBV20-1 and TRBJ2-1; 9 bases agree with TRBD2. The J call is doubtful: the DNA matches TRBJ2-7 better. The germline CDR1 and CDR2 sequences are DFQATT and SNEGSKA (reference sequence). The CDR3 is 16 amino acids. CDR3 nucleotide sequence: TGCAGTGCTAGGGATCCGGCTAGCGGGACCTACAATGAGCAGTACTTC. This encodes CSARDPASGTYNEQYF.

At least ten counts were recorded for this clonotype. The CDR3 bases are TGTGCCAGCTCACCATACGGACGGGACTACGAGCAGTACTTC. Its protein product is CASSPYGRDYEQYF. This sequence joins TRBV18 and TRBJ2-7, with a possible D match to TRBD2 (5 bases). The CDR3 is 14 residues long. Looked up from germline, CDR1 is KGHSH and CDR2 is LQKENI. Trimming cost V 2 bases and J 3 bases, with 11 bases left between them.

The chain is built from TRBV10-3 and TRBJ1-3; D possibly corresponds to TRBD1 (5 bases). The V gene's germline CDR1 is ENHRY and CDR2 SYGVKD. This CDR3 is 12 amino acids long. Trimming removed 7 bases from V and 3 bases from J, with 7 bases in between. CDR3 bases: TGTGCCATCAAAGACAGTGGAAACACCATATATTTT. It specifies CAIKDSGNTIYF.

The gene calls are TRBV27 and TRBJ1-5, with TRBD1 matching over 8 bases. After removal of 6 bases from V and 1 base from J, the junction contained 8 bases not matched to a gene. Germline V gives CDR1 MNHEY, CDR2 SMNVEV (reference sequence). The CDR3 sequence is 16 residues long. The CDR3 region is CASRRAGGGSNQPQHF. CDR3 DNA sequence: TGTGCCAGCAGAAGGGCAGGGGGCGGGAGCAATCAGCCCCAGCATTTT.

The chain couples TRBV2 to TRBJ2-7; TRBD2 is a possible D gene (5 bases). Trimming took 7 bases from V and 5 from J, leaving 12 bases between them. Germline V CDR1 and CDR2: SNHLY, FYNNEI. The CDR3 contains 12 residues. The CDR3 region is CASTSSRHEQYF. CDR3 sequence (DNA): TGTGCCAGCACTTCTAGCCGCCACGAGCAGTACTTC. The complete variable domain, with remaining parts taken from reference TRBV2 and TRBJ2-7, reads EPEVTQTPSHQVTQMGQEVILRCVPISNHLYFYWYRQILGQKVEFLVSFYNNEISEKSEIFDDQFSVERPDGSNFTLKIRSTKLEDSAMYFCASTSSRHEQYFGPGTRLTVT.

The chain joins TRBV7-3 to TRBJ2-3, with D perhaps TRBD2 (6 bases). CDR1 is SGHTA, CDR2 FQGTGA, per germline. Trimming left V 6 bases short and J 1 base short, with 17 bases between. The CDR3 is made up of 16 amino acids. Here the CDR3 reads CASSYGGSSGTDTQYF. The CDR3 DNA follows: TGTGCCAGCAGTTATGGGGGGTCTAGCGGCACAGATACGCAGTATTTT.

This clonotype came up a few times. The V gene is TRBV20-1, the J gene TRBJ2-4; weak D call: TRBD2 (7 bases). The V gene's germline CDR1 is DFQATT and CDR2 SNEGSKA (reference sequence). The CDR3 is made up of 13 amino acids. The V and J ends lost 1 base and 14 bases respectively, with 18 bases between them. The CDR3 spells CSARVTGGPTKYF. The CDR3 nucleotides read TGCAGTGCTAGAGTCACGGGGGGCCCTACTAAGTACTTC.

Worth noting for this clonotype: A much larger clonotype is one base distant, so this may be a read error. The chain employs TRBV5-5 and TRBJ2-7; D gene unclear. Trimming left V 2 bases short and J 6 bases short, with 12 bases between. The CDR3 is 13 amino acids. Germline V gene lookup returns CDR1 SGHKS and CDR2 YYEKEE (reference sequence). The CDR3 region is CASSFDTACEQYF. The CDR3, as DNA: TGTGCCAGCAGCTTCGACACCGCCTGCGAGCAGTACTTC.

This clonotype appeared a few times. V is TRBV12-3 or TRBV12-4 and J is TRBJ2-3, with TRBD1 matching over 9 bases. After removal of 6 bases from V and 3 bases from J, the junction contained 7 bases not matched to a gene. CDR3 length: 15 amino acids. CDR3 DNA: TGTGCCAGCAGATGGGACAGGGAGAGGACAGATACGCAGTATTTT. This gives the protein CASRWDRERTDTQYF.

V is TRBV7-9 and J is TRBJ2-1, with 12 positions matching TRBD1. The V gene's germline CDR1 is SEHNR and CDR2 FQNEAQ (reference sequence). After removal of 5 bases from V and 8 bases from J, the junction contained 10 bases not matched to a gene. This CDR3 contains 16 residues. The CDR3 DNA sequence: TGTGCCAGCAGCCCCCCCCCGGGACAGGGGGCCCATGAGCAGTTCTTC. Translated, it gives CASSPPPGQGAHEQFF.

This clonotype has more than one count but fewer than ten. The chain joins TRBV4-1 to TRBJ1-1; TRBD1 aligns across 9 bases. Germline CDR1 MGHRA, CDR2 YSYEKL. The CDR3 sequence is 19 residues long. V shed 4 bases, J shed 1 base, and the junction held 16 bases outside the gene matches. Written as DNA, the CDR3 is TGCGCCAGCAGCCCCCCCGAGATCGACAGGGGGGTTGGGAACACTGAAGCTTTCTTT. Its protein product is CASSPPEIDRGVGNTEAFF.

This clonotype was seen ten or more times. The chain links TRBV7-2 to TRBJ2-5, with 7 nucleotides matching TRBD2. The CDR3 length is 14 residues. V trimming: 4 bases; J trimming: 3 bases; junction bases outside the gene matches: 5. Germline CDR1 and CDR2: SGHTA and FQGNSA. In DNA, the CDR3 is TGTGCCAGCAGCTCCGGACGGGGGGAAGAGACCCAGTACTTC. Its protein is CASSSGRGEETQYF.

The chain combines TRBV24-1 with TRBJ2-3; D not resolved. The CDR3 runs 14 residues. Germline V lookup: CDR1 KGHDR, CDR2 SFDVKD. The V and J ends lost 4 bases and 4 bases respectively, with 11 bases between them. CDR3 DNA: TGTGCCACCAGTGACGCGACCTTGCCAGATACGCAGTATTTT. Protein sequence: CATSDATLPDTQYF.

The chain couples TRBV20-1 to TRBJ2-1, with 10 bases lining up with TRBD1. Germline-derived CDR1 and CDR2 are DFQATT and SNEGSKA (reference sequence). With V trimmed by 0 bases and J by 3 bases, 5 bases remained unmatched. The CDR3 totals 16 residues. The CDR3 loop is CSARDRGQGNYNEQFF. CDR3 in DNA: TGCAGTGCTAGAGATAGGGGACAGGGGAACTACAATGAGCAGTTCTTC.

A remark on this clonotype: One end of the junction is discordant with germline, which a read error may explain. V is TRBV2 and J is TRBJ2-5; the D gene is possibly TRBD1 (5 bases). The germline gives CDR1 SNHLY, CDR2 FYNNEI. This CDR3 spans 16 amino acids. CDR3 DNA sequence: TGTGCCAGCAGCCCAGGGCTCGCCCCAACGACAGAGATCCAGTACTTC. Protein sequence: CASSPGLAPTTEIQYF.

This clonotype was picked up one time. The J gene is TRBJ2-5, the V gene TRBV9; D might be TRBD1 or TRBD2, each matching 5 bases. The J call may be incorrect, as the DNA end agrees better with TRBJ2-7. Germline values: CDR1 SGDLS, CDR2 YYNGEE. This CDR3 has 15 residues. CDR3 sequence reads: CASSVGAGTNYEQYF. CDR3 DNA: TGTGCCAGCAGCGTAGGGGCCGGGACGAATTACGAGCAGTACTTC.

The chain has TRBV4-1 and TRBJ2-7; D unresolved. Trimming pared 4 bases from V and 0 bases from J, leaving 16 bases between. Germline V CDR1 and CDR2: MGHRA, YSYEKL. This CDR3 is built from 16 residues. This CDR3 is CASSPIPDPSSYEQYF. The DNA for the CDR3 is TGCGCCAGCAGCCCCATCCCGGATCCGTCCTCCTACGAGCAGTACTTC.

This clonotype was found a few times. This chain joins TRBV28 and TRBJ1-6, with D maybe TRBD1 (6 bases). The germline V gene has CDR1 MDHEN and CDR2 SYDVKM. V was cut by 6 bases and J by 9 bases, with 18 bases left in between. CDR3 length: 15 residues. CDR3 protein: CASSPRQGLASPLHF. CDR3 coding DNA: TGTGCCAGCAGCCCTAGGCAGGGGTTGGCTTCACCCCTCCACTTT.

This chain connects TRBV7-8 to TRBJ2-3; no reliable D call. This CDR3 has 16 amino acids. The V end lost 1 base, the J end lost 1 base, and 12 bases lay between the germline ends. Germline loops: CDR1 SGHVS, CDR2 FQNEAQ. CDR3 sequence (DNA): TGTGCCAGCAGCTTAGTTACTACTGGACGCACAGATACGCAGTATTTT. Protein sequence: CASSLVTTGRTDTQYF.

This clonotype came up a few times. The chain couples TRBV6-1 to TRBJ2-3; TRBD2 matches 12 bases. Per the germline V gene, CDR1 is MNHNS and CDR2 is SASEGT. V lost 4 bases to trimming and J lost 5 bases; unmatched junction nucleotides: 7. The CDR3 is made up of 16 amino acids. The chain's CDR3 is CASSAGLAGMLDTQYF. The CDR3 DNA is TGTGCCAGCAGTGCAGGACTAGCGGGAATGTTAGATACGCAGTATTTT.

The V gene is TRBV20-1, the J gene TRBJ2-5, with TRBD2 identical over 10 bases. The CDR3 has 16 amino acids. Per germline, CDR1 DFQATT and CDR2 SNEGSKA (reference sequence). J gave up 6 bases and V 0 bases, and 10 bases lay outside the gene matches. CDR3 coding DNA: TGCAGTGCTAGAGAAAGGCTAGCGGGAGAACAAAAGACCCAGTACTTC. It is translated as CSARERLAGEQKTQYF.

This clonotype was recorded a few times. This chain joins TRBV12-3 or TRBV12-4 and TRBJ1-1; no clear D gene. The CDR3 covers 13 residues. The V end was cut by 5 bases, the J end by 1 base, with 8 bases between. In DNA form, the CDR3 reads TGTGCCAGCAGTAAAACAGAGAACACTGAAGCTTTCTTT. It is translated as CASSKTENTEAFF.

This chain connects TRBV7-9 to TRBJ2-3, with D possibly being TRBD1 (5 bases). The CDR3 runs 15 residues. CDR1 and CDR2 (germline): SEHNR, FQNEAQ (reference sequence). V was cut by 5 bases and J by 0 bases, with 12 bases left in between. Here the CDR3 DNA reads TGTGCCAGCAGCCGTTGGGGCTCTAGCACAGATACGCAGTATTTT. Translation: CASSRWGSSTDTQYF.

CDR3 sequence (DNA): TGTGCCAGCAGCTTTAGAGGGGGCATGGGGAATGAGCAGTTCTTC. It translates to CASSFRGGMGNEQFF. The chain carries TRBV12-3 or TRBV12-4 and TRBJ2-1; TRBD1 matches 7 bases. Trimming took 6 bases from V and 7 from J; bases not matched to a gene: 12. The CDR3 is 15 residues long.

This clonotype was counted a single time. The chain is built from TRBV14 and TRBJ2-3; D not certain. Germline loops: CDR1 SGHDN, CDR2 FVKESK. Trimming pared 2 bases from V and 4 bases from J, leaving 13 bases between. There are 15 residues in the CDR3. The CDR3 region is CASSQLYSRADTQYF. CDR3 nucleotide sequence: TGTGCCAGCAGCCAATTGTACTCCCGGGCAGATACGCAGTATTTT.

This clonotype was detected many times. Mismatch with germline at one junction end may stem from a read error. The genes are TRBV5-1 and TRBJ1-1, with D possibly TRBD1 on 5 matching bases. CDR1 is SGHRS and CDR2 is YFSETQ in the germline V gene. The CDR3 is 14 amino acids. The CDR3: CASSPGGRNTEAFF. DNA for the CDR3: TGTGCCAGCAGTCCCGGGGGGAGGAACACTGAAGCTTTCTTT.

This chain links TRBV6-6 with TRBJ1-2; 7 bases map to TRBD1. This CDR3 spans 13 amino acids. Trimming removed 2 bases from V and 5 bases from J; junction bases left unmatched: 2. Per the germline V gene, CDR1 is MNHNY and CDR2 is SVGAGI (reference sequence). CDR3 amino acids: CASSYEGAYGYTF. The CDR3, as DNA: TGTGCCAGCAGTTACGAGGGGGCTTATGGCTACACCTTC.

The V gene is TRBV5-1, the J gene TRBJ1-1, with 7 bases identical to TRBD1. CDR1 and CDR2 from the germline V gene are SGHRS and YFSETQ. Losses at the gene ends were 4 bases for V and 9 bases for J; bases not matched to a gene: 9. This CDR3 spans 13 amino acids. The CDR3 is CASSLPDRDQAFF. As DNA, the CDR3 is TGCGCCAGCAGCCTCCCCGACAGGGACCAAGCTTTCTTT.

The gene calls are TRBV7-2 and TRBJ1-2, with no clear D. CDR1 is SGHTA, CDR2 FQGNSA, per germline. V lost 3 bases and J lost 13, with 18 bases in between. The CDR3 runs 13 residues. CDR3 sequence: CASSFPSNSQSTF. The DNA of the CDR3 is TGTGCCAGCAGCTTCCCTTCGAACAGCCAGAGCACCTTC.

This clonotype was counted only a few times. This chain connects TRBV30 to TRBJ1-5; possible D gene TRBD1, 6 bases. The CDR3 totals 16 residues. Germline CDR1 GTSNPN, CDR2 SVGIG (reference sequence). V was clipped by 3 bases and J by 2 bases, with 17 bases between them. In DNA form, the CDR3 reads TGTGCCTGGAGCTTTAAGGGGGGAAGAGGCAATCAGCCCCAGCATTTT. Translated, it gives CAWSFKGGRGNQPQHF.

This rearrangement joins TRBV27 to TRBJ1-4; D might be TRBD1 (6 bases). Trimming removed 3 bases at V and 8 bases at J, with 16 bases between. Germline V gene sequence: CDR1 MNHEY, CDR2 SMNVEV (reference sequence). CDR3 length equals 15 residues. CDR3 coding DNA: TGTGCCAGCAGTTTTAAGTCAGGGGCAGGGGAAAAACTGTTTTTT. Its protein is CASSFKSGAGEKLFF.

This clonotype was seen a few times. This sequence joins TRBV14 and TRBJ1-2; D is perhaps TRBD1 (6 bases). V lost 3 bases to trimming and J lost 2 bases, with 13 bases between them. Germline values: CDR1 SGHDN, CDR2 FVKESK. This CDR3 spans 15 amino acids. The CDR3 nucleotides read TGTGCCAGCAGCCATTGGACAGAAGCAAACTATGGCTACACCTTC. Protein product: CASSHWTEANYGYTF.